This TCR beta chain was profiled in a study of shared clonotypes between healthy human individuals (TCRdb year 2020). About the full investigation: The cohort included a few men and a couple of women between 18 and 49 years of age. Per donor, three plates each were used for CD4 naive and CD4 memory, two for CD8 naive, and one for CD8 memory. The study deeply sequenced blood TCR repertoires of roughly five healthy adults to estimate repertoire size and the extent of clonotype sharing between individuals. Libraries were prepared and TCR repertoires were sequenced by different laboratories using diverse techniques, in order to increase sequencing depth and limit assay-specific biases. Each donor's leukapheresis produced roughly between roughly 0.94 and 9.5 billion PBMCs.

CDR3 length: 18 amino acids, cysteine to phenylalanine. Only the CDR3 portion is preserved as DNA: 54 bases, with reading frame beginning at the first base. A distance of 25 bases separates the germline ends of V and J, which lose 3 bases and 6 bases respectively. The germline V gene specifies LGHNA as CDR1 and YSLEER as CDR2. Study-wide conclusions, independent of this receptor: Estimated clonotype richness was generally larger for naive than for memory subsets. Sampling was limited to blood, and TCR repertoires in tissue likely differ from TCR repertoires in blood. Pairwise subsampling led to the expectation that sequencing depth would affect the degree of clonotype sharing among donors. When a handful of donors were compared, the shared fraction of clonotypes was 5% to 6.5% for naive CD4, over 3% for naive CD8, roughly 2.5% for memory CD4, and 0.35% to 0.4% for memory CD8. Compared with non-shared clonotypes, clonotypes shared by all four sorted-subset donors had higher generation probabilities. The small number of donors limited the genetic and exposure-history diversity represented. Even with the large sequencing depth, rarefaction of the sorted-subset datasets indicated that sequencing was incomplete.

Details on this clone: This receptor's antigen is unknown. No base qualities exist here, and no much larger clone lies one base off it.

Donors were healthy HIV-negative adults with no recently reported acute infections or vaccinations. Only Caucasian adults living in Nashville, Tennessee, USA were represented among the donors. Magnetic negative selection was used to enrich CD4+ T cells, after which naive cells were positively selected on CD45RA and the negative fraction became the memory subset. Blood was collected by leukapheresis, and PBMCs were isolated by Ficoll-Histopaque density gradient centrifugation and then cryopreserved in liquid nitrogen vapor phase. Analytical flow cytometry was used to check the purity and quantity of every magnetically sorted T cell population. Genomic DNA was isolated from each sorted fraction and quantified by UV absorbance on a Nanodrop 2000c. Using the deep immunoSEQ assay, TCR CDR3 regions were amplified from genomic DNA by multiplex PCR. Genomic DNA extracted from each cell subset was distributed evenly over all wells of several immunoSEQ 96-well plates, and each plate served as one replicate. Each replicate PCR for sorted subsets received approximately 200 ng genomic DNA, equal to about 30,000 T cell genomes. The purified libraries were quantified using a Qubit 3.0 fluorometer, sized with a Bioanalyzer 2100, and then quantified again using the KAPA Library Quantification kit. Every immunoSEQ 96-well plate was sequenced on a dedicated single-read 150-cycle Illumina NextSeq 550 flow cell. As for the original processing: Because the immunoSEQ output included only junctional sequences and no quality scores, the filtering could not be the same as the filtering used for full-length reads. To assign V/J genes and CDR3, sequences were annotated against IMGT germline references using PyIR, a Python wrapper for IgBLAST v1.9. Reads with weak V/J assignments (E-value above 1e-6), missing CDR3, stop codons, out-of-frame junctions, or ambiguous translated residues were removed. A V3J clonotype was defined by an identical inferred V gene, J gene, and CDR3 amino acid sequence. The percentage overlap between two repertoires was calculated by dividing the number of shared unique clonotypes by the size of the smaller repertoire. Repertoire richness was assessed with RTK rarefaction, the Chao1 estimator, and Recon v2.1 estimates of unobserved clonotypes. Generation probabilities were computed with OLGA for all TCRbeta clonotypes obtained by the gDNA method from a few donors. This immuneACCESS table, as held by TCRdb, lists in-frame sequences with V and J called but not all clones. Of the missing ones, under half trace to an unresolved V gene in checked studies; the others have no known cause. The V and J calls and clone size were taken over from that table, and D and trimming were inferred from the DNA. The sample table holds about a million clones, of which over 75% were seen once. Jointly, the top ten make up nearly 1.5% of the sample.

Input material: memory CD4+ T cells sorted from blood. The cell subset or site label here, explained by the study, means: CD45RA-negative fraction. This receptor was obtained from a man younger than 30 in good health. The sequence links TRBV4-3 to TRBJ2-3, with a weak D call of TRBD2 (6 bases match). CDR3 protein: CASSHLQPGRAGFDTQYF. Read as DNA, the sequence is TGCGCCAGCAGCCACTTACAACCGGGACGGGCGGGGTTTGATACGCAGTATTTT.